This TCR beta chain was retrieved from a study of radiation and T cells in renal cell carcinoma. Clones were read by immunoSEQ multiplex PCR, and TCRdb kept only the in-frame ones, dropping some. The sample records about 74,000 clones, roughly nine tenths being singletons. CDR3 length: 12 residues. Germline V gene data show CDR1 as SQVTM and CDR2 as ANQGSEA. V shed 4 bases and J shed 2 bases, with 6 bases lying between them. About this clone itself: What it binds is not known.

Study observations and caveats: In blood, top tumor clones expanded by 2 weeks, shrinking by 4.

Time point given: blood 4 weeks post-SBRT, at nephrectomy. Treatment: 15 Gy SBRT to primary tumor, nephrectomy 4 weeks later. The tumor was a clear cell renal cell carcinoma. This chain uses TRBV29-1 with TRBJ1-5; D is ambiguous. Sequences were derived from blood, sampled from a patient whose treatment included radiotherapy and nephrectomy. The TCR originated in a woman aged 70-85 years with renal cell carcinoma. CDR3 bases: TGCAGCGTTGGTGGGGGCAATCAGCCCCAGCATTTT. Encoded protein: CSVGGGNQPQHF.